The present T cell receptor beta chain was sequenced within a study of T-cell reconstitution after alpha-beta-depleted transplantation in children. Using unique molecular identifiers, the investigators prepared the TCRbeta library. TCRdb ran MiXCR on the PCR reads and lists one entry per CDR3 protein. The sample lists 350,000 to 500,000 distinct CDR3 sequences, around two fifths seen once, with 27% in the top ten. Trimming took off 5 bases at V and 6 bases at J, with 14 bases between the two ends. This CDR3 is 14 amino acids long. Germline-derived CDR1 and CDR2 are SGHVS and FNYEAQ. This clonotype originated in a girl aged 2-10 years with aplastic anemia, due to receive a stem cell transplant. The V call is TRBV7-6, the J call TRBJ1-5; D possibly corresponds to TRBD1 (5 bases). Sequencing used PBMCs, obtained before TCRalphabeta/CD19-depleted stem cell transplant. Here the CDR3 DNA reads TGTGCCAGCAGCCAGGGACGGAGCGGTCAGCCCCAGCATTTT. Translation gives CASSQGRSGQPQHF.